Below, one T cell receptor beta chain is given with its context. The sample belongs to a study of patients and donors after allogeneic stem cell transplantation. TCRdb called the RT-PCR reads again in MiXCR, with one record for every CDR3 protein. The sample has approximately 160,000 distinct CDR3 sequences, about 29% seen once; the top ten hold about 3%. Trimming stripped 4 bases from V and 1 base from J, with 9 bases between. The CDR3 totals 13 residues. CDR1 and CDR2 from the germline V gene are SGHRS and YFSETQ. The source material was blood, either unsorted or a sorted T cell fraction (not recorded which). V gene TRBV5-1 combines with J gene TRBJ2-7; D is undetermined. This receptor was identified in a human donor who was either an allogeneic HSCT recipient or a stem cell or donor lymphocyte infusion donor (not recorded which). It is not recorded whose cells these are; they may come from a transplant donor. DNA for the CDR3: TGCGCCAGCAGCGGTGGCGCTTCCTACGAGCAGTACTTC. This gives the protein CASSGGASYEQYF.